Following are 27 T cell receptor beta chains from one sample sequenced in a study of CD4 T cells in relation to SARS-CoV-2 and coronaviruses (dated by TCRdb to 2020 to 2023). The library was built by means of the immunoSEQ multiplex PCR assay. The immuneACCESS repertoire file appears here via TCRdb, limited to in-frame rearrangements. These files lack a portion of the clones; in checked studies, under half of the deficit traces to unresolved V genes, and the cause of the others is not known. Present in this sample are 25,000 or so clones, roughly 74% of which were seen just once. The ten top clones hold roughly 14% of the sample. These receptors' antigens are unknown. CD4+ T cells from unexposed donors were collected before the COVID-19 pandemic (2011-2018). After roughly 11 days of culture, CD4+ T cells were isolated with the EasySep CD4+ T cell isolation kit. Sequenced: CD4+ T cells from PBMCs, cultured in vitro. All receptors derive from a human donor in good health.

The count of this clone is one. The V gene is TRBV24-1, the J gene TRBJ2-1; 8 bases line up with TRBD2. This CDR3 spans 14 amino acids. Trimming took 5 bases from V and 2 from J; bases not matched to a gene: 1. The germline V gene has CDR1 KGHDR and CDR2 SFDVKD. The CDR3 DNA reads as TGTGCCACCAGTGCGGGAGGGCCCTACAATGAGCAGTTCTTC. Translated, it gives CATSAGGPYNEQFF.

The CDR3 sequence is CASSVAGGHTGELFF. CDR3 bases: TGTGCCAGCAGCGTAGCCGGGGGACACACCGGGGAGCTGTTTTTT. The chain links TRBV9 to TRBJ2-2, with TRBD2 as a possible D gene (6 bases). This CDR3 is built from 15 residues. Germline lookup yields CDR1 SGDLS and CDR2 YYNGEE. The V end lost 0 bases, the J end lost 3 bases, and 9 bases lay between the germline ends.

This clone was seen only a few times. The chain has TRBV5-4 and TRBJ1-2; 9 bases fit TRBD1. CDR1 and CDR2 from the germline V gene are SGHNT and YYREEE (reference sequence). Trimming cost V 0 bases and J 2 bases; bases outside gene matches: 2. The CDR3 covers 15 residues. The CDR3 spells CASSLEGTGNYGYTF. In DNA form, the CDR3 reads TGTGCCAGCAGCTTGGAGGGGACAGGGAACTATGGCTACACCTTC.

A few counts support this clone. The V call is TRBV5-4, the J call TRBJ2-3; TRBD1 is a possible D gene (5 bases). The germline CDR1 and CDR2 sequences are SGHNT and YYREEE (reference sequence). This CDR3 spans 15 amino acids. The V end was cut by 2 bases, the J end by 0 bases, with 10 bases between. For the CDR3, the DNA is TGTGCCAGCAGCTTAGCAGGGTTAAGCACAGATACGCAGTATTTT. Protein product: CASSLAGLSTDTQYF.

This clone was seen a handful of times. The V call is TRBV20-1, the J call TRBJ1-1; D is unresolved. Trimming shortened V by 3 bases and J by 1 base, and 9 bases separated the two germline ends. There are 13 residues in the CDR3. CDR1 and CDR2 (germline): DFQATT, SNEGSKA (reference sequence). CDR3 DNA: TGCAGTGCTAGTCTTTTCGGGAACACTGAAGCTTTCTTT. Its translation is CSASLFGNTEAFF.

A few counts support this clone. V gene TRBV5-6 combines with J gene TRBJ1-5; a possible D gene is TRBD1 (5 bases). Germline-derived CDR1 and CDR2 are SGHDT and YYEEEE. This CDR3 contains 15 residues. V was clipped by 3 bases and J by 6 bases, with 16 bases between them. This CDR3 reads CASSSRGSGAQPQHF. For the CDR3, the DNA is TGTGCCAGCAGCTCTCGGGGCTCCGGGGCTCAGCCCCAGCATTTT.

J is TRBJ2-1 and V is TRBV15, with 10 bases lining up with TRBD1. Germline values: CDR1 LNHNV, CDR2 YYDKDF (reference sequence). CDR3 length: 16 residues. J lost 8 bases, V lost 3 bases, and 10 bases had no gene match. The CDR3 here is CATSRNTRQGADEQFF. The CDR3 DNA reads TGTGCCACCAGCAGGAACACCCGACAGGGGGCCGATGAGCAGTTCTTC.

The chain employs TRBV4-1 and TRBJ2-1; 11 bases align to TRBD1. The junction had 6 bases not matched to a gene; V was cut back by 2 bases and J by 6 bases. Looked up from germline, CDR1 is MGHRA and CDR2 is YSYEKL. CDR3 length: 16 amino acids. CDR3 loop: CASSQFGQGAGNEQFF. Here the CDR3 DNA reads TGCGCCAGCAGCCAATTCGGACAGGGGGCCGGCAATGAGCAGTTCTTC.

This chain's CDR3 is CASSQVMGGYEQYF. The CDR3 coding sequence is TGTGCCAGCAGCCAAGTTATGGGGGGCTACGAGCAGTACTTC. The chain couples TRBV14 to TRBJ2-7; D possibly corresponds to TRBD2 (6 bases). V shed 1 base and J shed 3 bases, with 10 bases lying between them. The CDR3 has 14 amino acids. Germline values: CDR1 SGHDN, CDR2 FVKESK.

This rearrangement joins TRBV30 to TRBJ1-3; D not certain. V lost 2 bases and J 2 bases, leaving 13 bases between the germline ends. This CDR3 region has 15 residues. Looked up from germline, CDR1 is GTSNPN and CDR2 is SVGIG (reference sequence). The CDR3 sequence is CAWSSSPAPGNTIYF. The CDR3 region has the DNA TGTGCCTGGAGTTCATCACCGGCGCCTGGAAACACCATATATTTT.

V is TRBV7-9 and J is TRBJ2-3; TRBD2 agrees at 10 bases. Germline values: CDR1 SEHNR, CDR2 FQNEAQ (reference sequence). Unmatched junction bases numbered 10, after V lost 2 bases and J lost 8 bases. The CDR3 has 16 residues. The DNA of the CDR3 is TGTGCCAGCAGCTTACTTGTAGCGGGAGGAGGGGGTACGCAGTATTTT. This gives the protein CASSLLVAGGGGTQYF.

This clone was counted a few times. The chain has TRBV15 and TRBJ2-7; D not certain. The CDR3 runs 13 residues. From germline, CDR1 is LNHNV and CDR2 YYDKDF (reference sequence). Trimming removed 3 bases at V and 4 bases at J, with 10 bases between. CDR3 in amino acids: CATSRPGNYEQYF. CDR3 DNA: TGTGCCACCAGCAGGCCCGGAAATTACGAGCAGTACTTC.

The V gene is TRBV7-9, the J gene TRBJ1-2, with unresolved D. The V and J ends lost 10 bases and 6 bases respectively, with 12 bases between them. The CDR3 consists of 11 residues. CDR1 is SEHNR, CDR2 FQNEAQ, per germline (reference sequence). CDR3 in DNA: TGTGCCACCGCCGAAGGAGATGGCTACACCTTC. This encodes CATAEGDGYTF.

CDR3 loop: CASAGGLAGVNEQFF. The CDR3 DNA reads TGCGCCAGCGCCGGGGGACTAGCGGGAGTGAATGAGCAGTTCTTC. The chain links TRBV5-1 to TRBJ2-1; 14 positions agree with TRBD2. CDR3 length: 15 amino acids. The V and J ends lost 7 bases and 7 bases, in that order; junction bases with no gene match: 7. Germline values: CDR1 SGHRS, CDR2 YFSETQ.

CDR3 in amino acids: CASSQARGASNEKLFF. The CDR3 DNA reads TGCGCCAGCAGCCAAGCCCGGGGAGCCTCTAATGAAAAACTGTTTTTT. This sequence joins TRBV4-1 and TRBJ1-4, with D unclear. This CDR3 region has 16 residues. The V gene lost 1 base and the J gene lost 3 bases, with 12 bases spanning the gap. Germline CDR1 reads MGHRA; CDR2 reads YSYEKL.

The sample holds one count of this clone. V and J are TRBV11-3 and TRBJ2-2, with 7 positions matching TRBD2. The V and J ends lost 5 bases and 1 base, in that order; junction bases with no gene match: 13. The CDR3 is 18 residues long. In germline, CDR1 is SGHNT, CDR2 YENEEA. This CDR3 reads CASSLRDSRGRNTGELFF. As DNA, the CDR3 is TGTGCCAGCAGCCTACGGGATTCTCGCGGGAGGAACACCGGGGAGCTGTTTTTT.

This clone occurred once. This sequence joins TRBV11-1 and TRBJ1-1; D is unresolved. Between the trimmed V and J ends, which lost 4 bases and 0 bases, there was a span of 9 bases. The CDR3 covers 14 residues. Germline CDR1 reads SGHAT; CDR2 reads FQDESV (reference sequence). CDR3 bases: TGTGCCAGCAGCTCTCTCCGGATGAACACTGAAGCTTTCTTT. Its translation: CASSSLRMNTEAFF.

This chain connects TRBV6-4 to TRBJ2-3; TRBD2 agrees at 11 bases. CDR1 and CDR2 from the germline V gene are MRHNA and SNTAGT. V dropped 5 bases and J dropped 6; count of bases not matched to a gene: 7. The CDR3 runs to 15 residues. Written as DNA, the CDR3 is TGTGCCAGCAGTAGAACTAGCGGGAGTTTTGATACGCAGTATTTT. It yields the protein CASSRTSGSFDTQYF.

This clone was counted a few times. The CDR3 reads CASSSAAGWATGELFF. Written as DNA, the CDR3 is TGTGCCAGCAGCTCGGCGGCAGGGTGGGCCACCGGGGAGCTGTTTTTT. The chain carries TRBV11-2 and TRBJ2-2; D may be TRBD1 (5 bases). The length of the CDR3 is 16 residues. Per germline, CDR1 SGHAT and CDR2 FQNNGV. The ends were cut back, 4 bases at V and 4 bases at J, with 16 bases in the middle.

The gene calls are TRBV5-1 and TRBJ2-7; no reliable D call. The CDR3 covers 14 residues. Germline values: CDR1 SGHRS, CDR2 YFSETQ. Trimming cost V 0 bases and J 6 bases, with 13 bases left between them. The CDR3 protein is CASSLATASGEQYF. The DNA of the CDR3 is TGCGCCAGCAGCTTGGCCACAGCGTCGGGCGAGCAGTACTTC.

The chain has TRBV10-2 and TRBJ1-1; D is ambiguous. The CDR3 is 13 amino acids. Germline CDR1 is WSHSY and CDR2 is SAAADI. V was trimmed by 5 bases and J by 1 base, leaving 8 bases between them. CDR3 loop: CASSLLGNTEAFF. Written as DNA, the CDR3 is TGCGCCAGCAGTCTCCTAGGGAACACTGAAGCTTTCTTT.

The V gene is TRBV30, the J gene TRBJ2-7; D is unclear. This CDR3 is 11 amino acids long. The V end was cut by 2 bases, the J end by 4 bases, with 6 bases between. Germline loops: CDR1 GTSNPN, CDR2 SVGIG (reference sequence). In DNA form, the CDR3 reads TGTGCCTGGAGTAGCGATTACGAGCAGTACTTC. Translating gives CAWSSDYEQYF.

The chain carries TRBV28 and TRBJ1-2; D possibly corresponds to TRBD1 (5 bases). This CDR3 comprises 14 residues. Between the trimmed V and J ends, which lost 6 bases and 3 bases, there was a span of 14 bases. Germline lookup yields CDR1 MDHEN and CDR2 SYDVKM. As DNA, the CDR3 is TGTGCCAGCAGCTTACCCGGGACCCACTATGGCTACACCTTC. Translating it yields CASSLPGTHYGYTF.

The rearrangement uses TRBV14 and TRBJ1-1; no firm D call. Trimming removed 0 bases from V and 3 bases from J, with 8 bases in between. There are 14 residues in the CDR3. CDR1 is SGHDN, CDR2 FVKESK, per germline. The CDR3 coding sequence is TGTGCCAGCAGCCAAGAGGCGCAGTACACTGAAGCTTTCTTT. Translating gives CASSQEAQYTEAFF. Variable domain in full (rest from reference TRBV14 and TRBJ1-1): EAGVTQFPSHSVIEKGQTVTLRCDPISGHDNLYWYRRVMGKEIKFLLHFVKESKQDESGMPNNRFLAERTGGTYSTLKVQPAELEDSGVYFCASSQEAQYTEAFFGQGTRLTVV.

This clone was observed once. The chain uses TRBV20-1 and TRBJ2-7; possibly TRBD2 for D (5 bases). V lost 3 bases to trimming and J lost 7 bases, with 19 bases between them. The germline V gene has CDR1 DFQATT and CDR2 SNEGSKA (reference sequence). The CDR3 has 14 amino acids. The CDR3 protein is CSASLASAPGEQYF. The CDR3 DNA reads as TGCAGTGCTAGTCTGGCCTCCGCTCCGGGGGAGCAGTACTTC.

This chain uses TRBV9 with TRBJ2-7; D is possibly TRBD2 (5 bases). This CDR3 spans 14 amino acids. Looked up from germline, CDR1 is SGDLS and CDR2 is YYNGEE. V dropped 0 bases and J dropped 2 bases, with 9 bases sitting between them. The CDR3 here is CASSVGGVTYEQYF. DNA for the CDR3: TGTGCCAGCAGCGTAGGGGGAGTGACCTACGAGCAGTACTTC.

The chain carries TRBV19 and TRBJ2-7; 8 bases are shared with TRBD1. Per the germline V gene, CDR1 is LNHDA and CDR2 is SQIVND (reference sequence). J lost 1 base, V lost 6 bases, and 5 bases had no gene match. This CDR3 comprises 14 residues. The CDR3 sequence is CASSPDRGSYEQYF. CDR3 DNA sequence: TGTGCCAGTAGCCCCGACAGGGGTTCCTACGAGCAGTACTTC.